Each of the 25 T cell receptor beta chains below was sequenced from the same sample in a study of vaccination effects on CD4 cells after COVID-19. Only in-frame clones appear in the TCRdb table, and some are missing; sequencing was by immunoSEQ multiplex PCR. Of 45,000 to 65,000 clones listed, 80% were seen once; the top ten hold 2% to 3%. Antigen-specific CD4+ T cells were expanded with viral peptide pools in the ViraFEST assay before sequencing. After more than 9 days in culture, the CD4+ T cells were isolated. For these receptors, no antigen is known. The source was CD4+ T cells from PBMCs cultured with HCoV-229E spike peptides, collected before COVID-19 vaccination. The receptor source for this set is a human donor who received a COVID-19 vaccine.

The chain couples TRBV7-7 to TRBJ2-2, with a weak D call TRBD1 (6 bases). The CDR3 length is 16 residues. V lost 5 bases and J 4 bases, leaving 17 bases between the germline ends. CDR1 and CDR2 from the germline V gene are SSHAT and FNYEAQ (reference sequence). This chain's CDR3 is CASSAFLGASTGELFF. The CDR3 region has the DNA TGTGCCAGCAGCGCATTCTTGGGGGCGAGCACCGGGGAGCTGTTTTTT. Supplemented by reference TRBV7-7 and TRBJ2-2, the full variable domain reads GAGVSQSPRYKVTKRGQDVTLRCDPISSHATLYWYQQALGQGPEFLTYFNYEAQPDKSGLPSDRFSAERPEGSISTLTIQRTEQRDSAMYRCASSAFLGASTGELFFGEGSRLTVL.

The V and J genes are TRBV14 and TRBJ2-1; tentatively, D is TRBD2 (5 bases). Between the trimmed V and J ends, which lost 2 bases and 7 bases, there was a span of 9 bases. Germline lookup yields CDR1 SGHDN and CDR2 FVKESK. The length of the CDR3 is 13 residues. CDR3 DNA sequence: TGTGCCAGCAGCCAATTACCGGGAAATGAGCAGTTCTTC. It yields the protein CASSQLPGNEQFF. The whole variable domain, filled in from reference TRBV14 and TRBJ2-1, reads EAGVTQFPSHSVIEKGQTVTLRCDPISGHDNLYWYRRVMGKEIKFLLHFVKESKQDESGMPNNRFLAERTGGTYSTLKVQPAELEDSGVYFCASSQLPGNEQFFGPGTRLTVL.

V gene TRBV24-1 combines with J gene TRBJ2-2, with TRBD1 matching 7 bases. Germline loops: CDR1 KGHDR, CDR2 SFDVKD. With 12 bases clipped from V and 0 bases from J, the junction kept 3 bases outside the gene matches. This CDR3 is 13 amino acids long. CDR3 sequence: CASGQTNTGELFF. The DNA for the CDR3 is TGTGCCTCGGGACAGACGAACACCGGGGAGCTGTTTTTT.

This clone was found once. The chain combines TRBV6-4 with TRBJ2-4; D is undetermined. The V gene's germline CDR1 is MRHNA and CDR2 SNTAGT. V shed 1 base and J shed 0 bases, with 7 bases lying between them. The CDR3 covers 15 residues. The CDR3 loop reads CASSDYRLAKNIQYF. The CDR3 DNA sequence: TGTGCCAGCAGTGACTATAGGCTAGCCAAAAACATTCAGTACTTC.

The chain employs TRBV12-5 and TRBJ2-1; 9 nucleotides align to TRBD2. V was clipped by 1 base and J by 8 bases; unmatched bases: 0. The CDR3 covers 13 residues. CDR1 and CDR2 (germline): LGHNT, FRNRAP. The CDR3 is CASGLGLADEQFF. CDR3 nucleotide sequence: TGTGCTAGTGGTTTGGGACTAGCGGATGAGCAGTTCTTC.

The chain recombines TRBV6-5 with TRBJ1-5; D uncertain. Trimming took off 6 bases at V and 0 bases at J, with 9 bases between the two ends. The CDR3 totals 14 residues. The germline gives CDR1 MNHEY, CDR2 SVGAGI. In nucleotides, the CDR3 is TGTGCCAGCAGCCTCAGGAGTAGCAATCAGCCCCAGCATTTT. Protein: CASSLRSSNQPQHF.

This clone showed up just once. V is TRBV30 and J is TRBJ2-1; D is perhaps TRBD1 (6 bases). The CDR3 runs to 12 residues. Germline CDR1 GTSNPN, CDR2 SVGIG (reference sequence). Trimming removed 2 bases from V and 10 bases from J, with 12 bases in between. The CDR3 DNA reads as TGTGCCTGGAGTCATGCAGGGGACGAGCAGTTCTTC. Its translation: CAWSHAGDEQFF.

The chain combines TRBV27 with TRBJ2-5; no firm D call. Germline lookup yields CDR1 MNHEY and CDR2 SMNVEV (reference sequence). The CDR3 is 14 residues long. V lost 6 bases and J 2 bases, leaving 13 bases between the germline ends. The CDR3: CASRPWAGQETQYF. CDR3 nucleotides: TGTGCCAGCAGGCCCTGGGCCGGGCAAGAGACCCAGTACTTC.

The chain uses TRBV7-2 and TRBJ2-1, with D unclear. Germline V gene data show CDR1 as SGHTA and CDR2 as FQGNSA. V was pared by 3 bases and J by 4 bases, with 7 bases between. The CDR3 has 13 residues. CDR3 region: CASSLASYNEQFF. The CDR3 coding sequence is TGTGCCAGCAGCTTGGCCTCGTACAATGAGCAGTTCTTC.

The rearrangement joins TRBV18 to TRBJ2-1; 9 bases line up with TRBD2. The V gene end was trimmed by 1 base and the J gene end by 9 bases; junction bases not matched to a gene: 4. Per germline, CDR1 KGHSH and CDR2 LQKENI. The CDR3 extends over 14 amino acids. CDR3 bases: TGTGCCAGCTCACCACGCGGGGGGGTCGGTGAGCAGTTCTTC. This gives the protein CASSPRGGVGEQFF.

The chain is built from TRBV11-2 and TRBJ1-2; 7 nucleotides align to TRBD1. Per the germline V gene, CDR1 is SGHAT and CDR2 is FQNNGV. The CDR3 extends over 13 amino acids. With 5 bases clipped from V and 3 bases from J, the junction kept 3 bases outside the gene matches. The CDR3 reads CASSLGGYYGYTF. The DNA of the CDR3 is TGTGCCAGCAGCCTAGGGGGCTACTATGGCTACACCTTC.

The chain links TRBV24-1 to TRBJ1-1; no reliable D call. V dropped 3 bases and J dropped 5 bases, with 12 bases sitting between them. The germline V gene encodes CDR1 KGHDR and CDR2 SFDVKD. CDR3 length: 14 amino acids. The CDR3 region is CATSDKGGRTEAFF. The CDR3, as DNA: TGTGCCACCAGTGATAAGGGAGGTCGGACTGAAGCTTTCTTT.

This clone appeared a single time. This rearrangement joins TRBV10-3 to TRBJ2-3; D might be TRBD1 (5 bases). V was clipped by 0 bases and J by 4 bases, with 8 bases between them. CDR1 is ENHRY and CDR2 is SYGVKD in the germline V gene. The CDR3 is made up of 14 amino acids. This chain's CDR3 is CAISESKGADTQYF. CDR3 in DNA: TGTGCCATCAGTGAGTCGAAAGGGGCAGATACGCAGTATTTT.

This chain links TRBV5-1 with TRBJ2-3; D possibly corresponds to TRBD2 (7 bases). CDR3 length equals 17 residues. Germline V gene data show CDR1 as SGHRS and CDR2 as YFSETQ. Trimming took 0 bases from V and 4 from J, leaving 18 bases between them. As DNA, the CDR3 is TGCGCCAGCAGCTTGGCCGGGGGGCGGGGTCGGCCAGATACGCAGTATTTT. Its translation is CASSLAGGRGRPDTQYF.

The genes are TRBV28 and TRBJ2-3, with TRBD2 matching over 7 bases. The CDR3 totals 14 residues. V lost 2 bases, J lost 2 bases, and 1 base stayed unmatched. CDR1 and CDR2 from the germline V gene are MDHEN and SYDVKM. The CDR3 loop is CASSLAGDTDTQYF. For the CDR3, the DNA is TGTGCCAGCAGTTTAGCGGGGGACACAGATACGCAGTATTTT.

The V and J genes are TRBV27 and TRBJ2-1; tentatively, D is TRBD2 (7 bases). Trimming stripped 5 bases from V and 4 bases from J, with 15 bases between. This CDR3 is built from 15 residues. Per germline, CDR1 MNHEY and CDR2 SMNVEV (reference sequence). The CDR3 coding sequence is TGTGCCAGCAGTCCTCCGCGGGGGCTATACAATGAGCAGTTCTTC. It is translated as CASSPPRGLYNEQFF.

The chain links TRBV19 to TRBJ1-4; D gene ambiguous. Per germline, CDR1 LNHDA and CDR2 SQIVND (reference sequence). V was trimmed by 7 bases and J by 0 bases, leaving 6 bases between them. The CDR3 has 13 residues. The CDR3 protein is CASNSPTNEKLFF. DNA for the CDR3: TGTGCCAGTAACAGCCCAACTAATGAAAAACTGTTTTTT. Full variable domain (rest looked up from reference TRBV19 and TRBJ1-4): DGGITQSPKYLFRKEGQNVTLSCEQNLNHDAMYWYRQDPGQGLRLIYYSQIVNDFQKGDIAEGYSVSREKKESFPLTVTSAQKNPTAFYLCASNSPTNEKLFFGSGTQLSVL.

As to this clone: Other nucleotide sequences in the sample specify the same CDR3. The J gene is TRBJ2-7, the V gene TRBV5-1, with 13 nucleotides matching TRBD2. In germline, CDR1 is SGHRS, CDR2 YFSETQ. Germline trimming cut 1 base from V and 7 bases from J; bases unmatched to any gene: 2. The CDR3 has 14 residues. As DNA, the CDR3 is TGCGCCAGCAGCTTGACTAGCGGGGGGGTTGAGCAGTACGTC. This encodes CASSLTSGGVEQYV.

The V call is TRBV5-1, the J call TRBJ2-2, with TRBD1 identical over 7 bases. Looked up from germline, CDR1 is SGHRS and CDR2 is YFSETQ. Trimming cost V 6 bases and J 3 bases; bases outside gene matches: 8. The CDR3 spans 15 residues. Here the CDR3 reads CASTRDRVDTGELFF. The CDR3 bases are TGCGCCAGCACAAGAGACAGGGTGGACACCGGGGAGCTGTTTTTT.

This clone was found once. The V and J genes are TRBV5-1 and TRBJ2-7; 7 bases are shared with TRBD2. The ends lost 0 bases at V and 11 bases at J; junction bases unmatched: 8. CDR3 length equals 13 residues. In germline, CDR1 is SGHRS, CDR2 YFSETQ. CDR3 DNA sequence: TGCGCCAGCAGCTTGGACGGGGGGTCTATGAAGTACGTC. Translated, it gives CASSLDGGSMKYV.

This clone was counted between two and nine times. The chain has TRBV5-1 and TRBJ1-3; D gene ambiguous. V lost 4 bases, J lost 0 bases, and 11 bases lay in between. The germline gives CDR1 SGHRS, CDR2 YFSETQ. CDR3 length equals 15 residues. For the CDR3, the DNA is TGCGCCAGCAGCCCAACCGGACTCTCTGGAAACACCATATATTTT. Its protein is CASSPTGLSGNTIYF. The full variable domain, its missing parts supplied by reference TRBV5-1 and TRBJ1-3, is KAGVTQTPRYLIKTRGQQVTLSCSPISGHRSVSWYQQTPGQGLQFLFEYFSETQRNKGNFPGRFSGRQFSNSRSEMNVSTLELGDSALYLCASSPTGLSGNTIYFGEGSWLTVV.

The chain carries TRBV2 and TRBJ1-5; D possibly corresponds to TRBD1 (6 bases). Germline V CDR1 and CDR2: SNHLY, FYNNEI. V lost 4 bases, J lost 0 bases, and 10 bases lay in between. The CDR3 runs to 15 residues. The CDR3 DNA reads TGTGCCAGCAGTGGGACAGAATATAGCAATCAGCCCCAGCATTTT. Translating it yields CASSGTEYSNQPQHF.

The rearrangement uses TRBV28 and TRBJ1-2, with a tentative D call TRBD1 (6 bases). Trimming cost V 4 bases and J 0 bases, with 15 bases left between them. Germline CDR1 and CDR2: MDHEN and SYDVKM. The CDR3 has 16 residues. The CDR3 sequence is CASSSQLGGTNYGYTF. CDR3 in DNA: TGTGCCAGCAGTTCCCAGTTGGGGGGCACTAACTATGGCTACACCTTC.

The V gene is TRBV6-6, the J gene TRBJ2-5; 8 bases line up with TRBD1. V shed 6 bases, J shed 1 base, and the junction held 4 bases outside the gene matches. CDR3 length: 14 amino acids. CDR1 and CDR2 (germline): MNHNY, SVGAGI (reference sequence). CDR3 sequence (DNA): TGTGCCAGCAGGAGACAGGGGATCCAAGAGACCCAGTACTTC. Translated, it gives CASRRQGIQETQYF.

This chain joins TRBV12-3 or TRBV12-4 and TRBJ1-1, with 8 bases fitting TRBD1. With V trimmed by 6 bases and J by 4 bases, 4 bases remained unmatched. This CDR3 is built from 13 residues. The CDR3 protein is CASRDRESTEAFF. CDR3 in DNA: TGTGCCAGCAGGGACAGGGAAAGCACTGAAGCTTTCTTT.